This TCR beta chain was observed in a study of blood T cell repertoires in COVID-19. Generated by immunoSEQ multiplex PCR, the TCRdb table keeps only in-frame clones and is missing some. This table has 82,000 or so clones, around 89% appearing once. The CDR3 extends over 13 amino acids. Trimming took off 5 bases at V and 6 bases at J, with 13 bases between the two ends. Germline-derived CDR1 and CDR2 are MNHEY and SVGAGI. The sequence came from a woman aged 50 to 65 with acute COVID-19. The specimen sequenced was PBMCs or T cells enriched from blood (not recorded which). This chain links TRBV6-5 with TRBJ1-2; D might be TRBD1 (6 bases). The CDR3 nucleotides are TGTGCCAGCAGTCCGCCAGGGGTTCATGGCTACACCTTC. It specifies CASSPPGVHGYTF.